Included here is one T cell receptor beta chain sequence, with context. This sample stems from a study of STAT5B mutations in CD4+ large granular lymphocyte leukemia. Trimming took off 3 bases at V and 2 bases at J, with 14 bases between the two ends. Germline CDR1 is LNHDA and CDR2 is SQIVND (reference sequence). The CDR3 covers 16 residues. The repertoire was sequenced with immunoSEQ multiplex PCR; TCRdb's copy has only in-frame clones and lacks some. This table holds tens of thousands of clones, about 71% found once. The TCR originated in a human donor in good health. Sequencing used CD4+ T cells from blood buffy coats. The chain employs TRBV19 and TRBJ1-5; D gene uncertain. CDR3 bases: TGTGCCAGTAGTATCGAAGAGCAATGGGGCAATCAGCCCCAGCATTTT. Residues: CASSIEEQWGNQPQHF. The full variable domain, completed using reference TRBV19 and TRBJ1-5, is DGGITQSPKYLFRKEGQNVTLSCEQNLNHDAMYWYRQDPGQGLRLIYYSQIVNDFQKGDIAEGYSVSREKKESFPLTVTSAQKNPTAFYLCASSIEEQWGNQPQHFGDGTRLSIL.